One sample yielded the 20 T cell receptor beta chains listed below, sequenced in a study of T cell responses to AZD1222 COVID-19 vaccine (dated by TCRdb to the early 2020s). According to the study, the label for this sample's time point signals: baseline before first vaccination. Libraries came from the immunoSEQ multiplex PCR assay. TCRdb stores this immuneACCESS table with in-frame sequences only. Part of the clones is absent; in the studies checked, under half of the shortfall reflects unresolved V genes, and no reason is known for the rest. In all, the sample holds about 120,000 clones, and 81% of those were seen once. The top ten constitute approximately 4.6% of the sample. The source was peripheral blood, collected on day 0 of AZD1222 vaccination. The origin of the receptors is an adult in good health.

V and J are TRBV24-1 and TRBJ2-6, with a weak D call TRBD1 (5 bases). Deletions cut 4 bases from V and 1 base from J, with 19 bases between. The germline V gene encodes CDR1 KGHDR and CDR2 SFDVKD. CDR3 length: 19 residues. The DNA for the CDR3 is TGTGCCACCAGTGAGTACGCAGGGTTTCGGAGTTCTGGGGCCAACGTCCTGACTTTC. It encodes CATSEYAGFRSSGANVLTF.

The chain uses TRBV5-8 and TRBJ1-1, with 10 positions matching TRBD1. The CDR3 spans 14 residues. The V segment lost 5 bases and the J segment 7 bases; nucleotides outside the gene matches: 8. Germline CDR1 reads SGHTS; CDR2 reads YDEGEE. DNA of the CDR3: TGTGCCAGCAGTCCCGACAGGGGGCGAGTTGAAGCTTTCTTT. Its translation is CASSPDRGRVEAFF.

This clone was seen more than once but under ten times. The chain combines TRBV6-6 with TRBJ2-7; D is possibly TRBD2 (5 bases). The V gene's germline CDR1 is MNHNY and CDR2 SVGAGI (reference sequence). The V end was cut by 7 bases, the J end by 4 bases, with 14 bases between. The CDR3 length is 13 residues. For the CDR3, the DNA is TGTGCCAGCACTGGGGTGACTAAATACGAGCAGTACTTC. This encodes CASTGVTKYEQYF.

The chain joins TRBV28 to TRBJ1-6; possible D gene TRBD1, 6 bases. V was trimmed by 6 bases and J by 10 bases, leaving 22 bases between them. The CDR3 loop spans 16 amino acids. Germline assignment: CDR1 MDHEN and CDR2 SYDVKM. CDR3 sequence reads: CASSLSTGYSLSPLHF. The CDR3 DNA reads as TGTGCCAGCAGCCTCAGCACAGGGTATAGTCTGTCACCCCTCCACTTT.

Turning to this clone: Other DNA variants within this sample encode the same CDR3. The chain carries TRBV12-3 or TRBV12-4 and TRBJ1-1; D uncertain. The CDR3 extends over 13 amino acids. Trimming took 3 bases from V and 4 from J, leaving 9 bases between them. DNA of the CDR3: TGTGCCAGCAGTTTGAGGGAAGGCACTGAAGCTTTCTTT. Translating it yields CASSLREGTEAFF.

The rearrangement joins TRBV19 to TRBJ2-2, with 8 bases aligning to TRBD1. Germline CDR1 and CDR2: LNHDA and SQIVND (reference sequence). The trim removed 5 bases at V and 4 bases at J, leaving 3 bases unmatched. The CDR3 totals 14 residues. Written as DNA, the CDR3 is TGTGCCAGTAGTCGGACAGGGCGCACCGGGGAGCTGTTTTTT. Its translation: CASSRTGRTGELFF.

The sample holds one count of this clone. The CDR3 coding sequence is TGTGCCAGCTCACCACGAGACAGGGTTGCGTATAAGGACATGAACACTGAAGCTTTCTTT. It codes for CASSPRDRVAYKDMNTEAFF. The V call is TRBV18, the J call TRBJ1-1; 7 bases agree with TRBD1. Losses at the gene ends were 1 base for V and 0 bases for J; bases not matched to a gene: 17. This CDR3 is built from 20 residues. The germline V gene encodes CDR1 KGHSH and CDR2 LQKENI.

The V call is TRBV9, the J call TRBJ1-1; weak D call: TRBD1 (6 bases). Trimming cost V 3 bases and J 1 base, with 10 bases left between them. In germline, CDR1 is SGDLS, CDR2 YYNGEE. The length of the CDR3 is 14 residues. The CDR3 is CASSAGQTNTEAFF. CDR3 bases: TGTGCCAGCAGCGCAGGACAGACGAACACTGAAGCTTTCTTT.

The rearrangement links TRBV6-4 to TRBJ2-2; a possible D gene is TRBD1 (6 bases). Trimming cost V 1 base and J 4 bases, with 13 bases left between them. CDR1 and CDR2 (germline): MRHNA, SNTAGT. CDR3 length equals 16 residues. CDR3 coding DNA: TGTGCCAGCAGTGACTTTGGGACACCGAGCACCGGGGAGCTGTTTTTT. Encoded protein: CASSDFGTPSTGELFF.

This clone was seen only a few times. The rearrangement joins TRBV10-2 to TRBJ1-2; D not resolved. Germline V gene sequence: CDR1 WSHSY, CDR2 SAAADI. V lost 10 bases and J lost 2, with 14 bases in between. This CDR3 is built from 13 residues. CDR3 in amino acids: CATKSGVNYGYTF. DNA of the CDR3: TGCGCCACCAAGTCCGGGGTGAACTATGGCTACACCTTC.

The chain employs TRBV24-1 and TRBJ2-3; a weak D match, TRBD2 (5 bases). The germline V gene encodes CDR1 KGHDR and CDR2 SFDVKD. V gave up 4 bases and J gave up 4 bases, with 8 bases separating them. CDR3 length: 13 residues. Here the CDR3 reads CATSDPGSDTQYF. The CDR3 DNA reads as TGTGCCACCAGTGACCCGGGGTCAGATACGCAGTATTTT.

The V gene is TRBV19, the J gene TRBJ1-5, with TRBD1 as a possible D gene (5 bases). CDR1 and CDR2 (germline): LNHDA, SQIVND (reference sequence). This CDR3 comprises 15 residues. The V end was cut by 6 bases, the J end by 7 bases, with 19 bases between. The CDR3 sequence is CASRRANSAGQPQHF. CDR3 in DNA: TGTGCCAGTAGGCGTGCCAACTCCGCAGGGCAGCCCCAGCATTTT. Looking up the rest from reference TRBV19 and TRBJ1-5 gives the full variable domain: DGGITQSPKYLFRKEGQNVTLSCEQNLNHDAMYWYRQDPGQGLRLIYYSQIVNDFQKGDIAEGYSVSREKKESFPLTVTSAQKNPTAFYLCASRRANSAGQPQHFGDGTRLSIL.

This clone was found once. The chain couples TRBV6-5 to TRBJ1-5, with a tentative D call TRBD1 (5 bases). The V gene's germline CDR1 is MNHEY and CDR2 SVGAGI. V gave up 0 bases and J gave up 0 bases, with 6 bases separating them. The CDR3 extends over 15 amino acids. CDR3 residues: CASSYSGVSNQPQHF. Written as DNA, the CDR3 is TGTGCCAGCAGTTACTCAGGGGTTAGCAATCAGCCCCAGCATTTT.

The count of this clone is one. The CDR3 DNA reads as TGTGCCAGCAGACCACTAGCGGGAGCTCGCCTCGCGGATACGCAGTATTTT. This translates into CASRPLAGARLADTQYF. The gene calls are TRBV28 and TRBJ2-3; TRBD2 matches 11 bases. The CDR3 length is 17 residues. Germline CDR1 reads MDHEN; CDR2 reads SYDVKM. Trimming at V came to 6 bases and at J to 6 bases, leaving 14 bases not matched to a gene. The complete variable domain, with remaining parts taken from reference TRBV28 and TRBJ2-3, reads DVKVTQSSRYLVKRTGEKVFLECVQDMDHENMFWYRQDPGLGLRLIYFSYDVKMKEKGDIPEGYSVSREKKERFSLILESASTNQTSMYLCASRPLAGARLADTQYFGPGTRLTVL.

The V and J genes are TRBV7-2 and TRBJ2-7; 7 nucleotides line up with TRBD1. The CDR3 length is 14 residues. CDR1 and CDR2 (germline): SGHTA, FQGNSA. J gave up 0 bases and V 4 bases, and 3 bases lay outside the gene matches. The CDR3 DNA sequence: TGTGCCAGCAGCTATAGGGACAGCTCCTACGAGCAGTACTTC. It is translated as CASSYRDSSYEQYF. Full variable domain (remainder filled in from reference TRBV7-2 and TRBJ2-7): GAGVSQSPSNKVTEKGKDVELRCDPISGHTALYWYRQSLGQGLEFLIYFQGNSAPDKSGLPSDRFSAERTGGSVSTLTIQRTQQEDSAVYLCASSYRDSSYEQYFGPGTRLTVT.

The chain uses TRBV19 and TRBJ2-3; 8 nucleotides agree with TRBD2. The CDR3 is made up of 16 amino acids. Germline-derived CDR1 and CDR2 are LNHDA and SQIVND (reference sequence). J was trimmed by 5 bases and V by 5 bases; bases with no gene match: 12. The CDR3 here is CASSARPGLVGDTQYF. The CDR3 DNA is TGTGCCAGTAGTGCCCGTCCGGGACTAGTTGGAGATACGCAGTATTTT.

The J gene is TRBJ1-5, the V gene TRBV27; 7 nucleotides match TRBD1. CDR1 is MNHEY, CDR2 SMNVEV, per germline (reference sequence). This CDR3 is built from 14 residues. Losses at the gene ends were 6 bases for V and 5 bases for J; bases not matched to a gene: 7. The CDR3 DNA is TGTGCCAGCAGCTTCAGGGGGGGGGATCAGCCCCAGCATTTT. This encodes CASSFRGGDQPQHF.

The rearrangement uses TRBV7-7 and TRBJ2-3, with D unclear. Trimming removed 3 bases at V and 0 bases at J, with 7 bases between. Germline-derived CDR1 and CDR2 are SSHAT and FNYEAQ (reference sequence). The CDR3 is made up of 14 amino acids. This CDR3 is CASSLGLSTDTQYF. DNA of the CDR3: TGTGCCAGCAGCTTGGGTCTGAGCACAGATACGCAGTATTTT.

This chain joins TRBV11-2 and TRBJ2-5, with 8 bases identical to TRBD1. The CDR3 is 14 amino acids. V was clipped by 3 bases and J by 0 bases; unmatched bases: 0. Germline-derived CDR1 and CDR2 are SGHAT and FQNNGV. CDR3 amino acids: CASSLTGDQETQYF. CDR3 in DNA: TGTGCCAGCAGCTTGACAGGGGACCAAGAGACCCAGTACTTC.

The genes are TRBV4-2 and TRBJ2-7, with TRBD2 matching 9 bases. The CDR3 covers 18 residues. Germline values: CDR1 LGHNA, CDR2 YNFKEQ. The V segment lost 1 base and the J segment 1 base; nucleotides outside the gene matches: 11. The CDR3 is CASSQAGGGGAPSYEQYF. The DNA for the CDR3 is TGTGCCAGCAGCCAAGCCGGTGGCGGGGGGGCGCCTTCCTACGAGCAGTACTTC.